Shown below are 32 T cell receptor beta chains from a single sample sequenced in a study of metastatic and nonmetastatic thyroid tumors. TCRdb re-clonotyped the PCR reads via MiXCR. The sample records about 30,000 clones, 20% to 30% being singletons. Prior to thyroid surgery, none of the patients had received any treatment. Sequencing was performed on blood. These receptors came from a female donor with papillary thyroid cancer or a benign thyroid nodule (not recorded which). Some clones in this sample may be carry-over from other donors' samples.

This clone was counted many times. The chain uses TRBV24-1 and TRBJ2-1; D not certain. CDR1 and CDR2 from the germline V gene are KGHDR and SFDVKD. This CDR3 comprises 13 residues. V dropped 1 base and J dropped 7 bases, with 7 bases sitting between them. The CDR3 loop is CATSDLNSNEQFF. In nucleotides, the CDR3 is TGTGCCACCAGTGATTTAAACTCGAATGAGCAGTTCTTC.

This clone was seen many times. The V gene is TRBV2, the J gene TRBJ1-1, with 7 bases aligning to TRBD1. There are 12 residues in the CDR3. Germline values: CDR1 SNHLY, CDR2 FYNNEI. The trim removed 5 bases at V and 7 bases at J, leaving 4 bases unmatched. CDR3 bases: TGTGCCAGCAGTCGTCGGGACAGTGAAGCTTTCTTT. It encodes CASSRRDSEAFF.

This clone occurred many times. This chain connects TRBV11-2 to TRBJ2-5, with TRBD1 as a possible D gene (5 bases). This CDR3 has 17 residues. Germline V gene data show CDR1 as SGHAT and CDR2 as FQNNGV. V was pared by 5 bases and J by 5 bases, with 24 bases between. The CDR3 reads CASSAHQTVNMGETQYF. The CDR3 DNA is TGTGCCAGCAGCGCCCATCAGACAGTCAACATGGGGGAGACCCAGTACTTC.

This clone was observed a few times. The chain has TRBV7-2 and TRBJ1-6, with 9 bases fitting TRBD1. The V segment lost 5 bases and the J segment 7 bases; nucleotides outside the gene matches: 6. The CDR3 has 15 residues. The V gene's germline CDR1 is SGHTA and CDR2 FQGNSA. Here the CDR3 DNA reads TGTGCCAGCAGCCCTTGGGACAGGGTAAATTCACCCCTCCACTTT. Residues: CASSPWDRVNSPLHF.

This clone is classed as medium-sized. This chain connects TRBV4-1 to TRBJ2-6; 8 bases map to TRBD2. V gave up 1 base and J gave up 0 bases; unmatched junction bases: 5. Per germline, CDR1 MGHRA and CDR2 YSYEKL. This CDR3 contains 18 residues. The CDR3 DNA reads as TGCGCCAGCAGCCAAGGGGCCGCGGGGGGCTCTGGGGCCAACGTCCTGACTTTC. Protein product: CASSQGAAGGSGANVLTF.

The CDR3 reads CASSQAGGDGYTF. The CDR3 nucleotides are TGTGCCAGCAGCCAGGCAGGGGGGGATGGCTACACCTTC. The chain is built from TRBV13 and TRBJ1-2; 7 nucleotides match TRBD1. Trimming removed 5 bases from V and 6 bases from J; junction bases left unmatched: 6. Germline values: CDR1 PRHDT, CDR2 FYEKMQ (reference sequence). The CDR3 length is 13 residues.

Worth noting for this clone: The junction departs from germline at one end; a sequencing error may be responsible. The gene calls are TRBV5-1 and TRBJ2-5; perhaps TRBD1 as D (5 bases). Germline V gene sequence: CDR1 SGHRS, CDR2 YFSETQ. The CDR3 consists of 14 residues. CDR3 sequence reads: CASSLVGLQETQDF. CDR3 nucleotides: TGCGCCAGCAGCTTGGTGGGGCTCCAAGAGACCCAGGACTTC.

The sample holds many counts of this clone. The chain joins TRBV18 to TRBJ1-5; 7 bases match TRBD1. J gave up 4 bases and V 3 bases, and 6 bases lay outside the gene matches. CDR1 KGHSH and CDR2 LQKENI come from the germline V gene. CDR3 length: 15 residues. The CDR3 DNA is TGTGCCAGCTCACCTGCTGACAGGGAAAATCAGCCCCAGCATTTT. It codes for CASSPADRENQPQHF.

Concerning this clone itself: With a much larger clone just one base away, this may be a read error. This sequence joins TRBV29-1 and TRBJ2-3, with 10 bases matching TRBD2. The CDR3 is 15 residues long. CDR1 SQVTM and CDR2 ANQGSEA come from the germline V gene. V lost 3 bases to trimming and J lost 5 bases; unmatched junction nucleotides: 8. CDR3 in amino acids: CSVDSLAGAVDTQYF. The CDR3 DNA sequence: TGCAGCGTTGATAGTCTAGCGGGAGCAGTAGATACGCAGTATTTT.

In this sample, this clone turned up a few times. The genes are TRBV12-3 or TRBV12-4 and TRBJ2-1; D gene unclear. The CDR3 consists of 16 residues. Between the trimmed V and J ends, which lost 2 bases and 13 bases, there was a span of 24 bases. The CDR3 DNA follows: TGTGCCAGCAGTTTATTAAGGTGGCGTGAGCTCAACGATCAGTTCTTC. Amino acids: CASSLLRWRELNDQFF.

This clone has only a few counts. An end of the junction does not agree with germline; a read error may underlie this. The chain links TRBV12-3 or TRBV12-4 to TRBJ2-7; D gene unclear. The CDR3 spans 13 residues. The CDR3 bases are TGTGTCAGCAGTTTTACTCCGTCCTACGAGCAGTACTTC. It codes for CVSSFTPSYEQYF.

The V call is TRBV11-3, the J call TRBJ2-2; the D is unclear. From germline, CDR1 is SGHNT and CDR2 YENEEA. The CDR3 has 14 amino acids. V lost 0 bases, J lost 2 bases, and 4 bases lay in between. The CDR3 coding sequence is TGTGCCAGCAGCTTAGAACTCAACACCGGGGAGCTGTTTTTT. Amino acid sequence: CASSLELNTGELFF.

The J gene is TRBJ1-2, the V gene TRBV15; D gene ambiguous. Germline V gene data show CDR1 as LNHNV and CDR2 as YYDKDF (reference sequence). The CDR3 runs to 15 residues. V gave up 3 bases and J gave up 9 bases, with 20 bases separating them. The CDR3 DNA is TGTGCCACCAGCAGTTCCGGGGAACTTTTATATTGCTACACCTTC. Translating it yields CATSSSGELLYCYTF.

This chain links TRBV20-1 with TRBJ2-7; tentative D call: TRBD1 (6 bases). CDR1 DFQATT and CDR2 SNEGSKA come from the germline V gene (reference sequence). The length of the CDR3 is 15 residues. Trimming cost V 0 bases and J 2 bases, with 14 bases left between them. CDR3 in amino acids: CSARDLGDITYEQYF. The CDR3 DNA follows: TGCAGTGCTAGAGATTTGGGGGACATTACCTACGAGCAGTACTTC.

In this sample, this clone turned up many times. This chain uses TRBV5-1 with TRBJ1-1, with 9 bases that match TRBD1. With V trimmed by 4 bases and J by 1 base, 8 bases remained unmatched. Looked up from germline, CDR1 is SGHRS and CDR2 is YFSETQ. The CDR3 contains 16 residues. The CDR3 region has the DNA TGCGCCAGCAGCCCAACGGGACAGGGTTCGAACACTGAAGCTTTCTTT. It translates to CASSPTGQGSNTEAFF.

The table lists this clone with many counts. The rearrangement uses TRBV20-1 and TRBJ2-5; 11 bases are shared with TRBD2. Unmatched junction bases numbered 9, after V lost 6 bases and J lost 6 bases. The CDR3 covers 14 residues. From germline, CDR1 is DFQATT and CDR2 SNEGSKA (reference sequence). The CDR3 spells CSATLAGGGKTQYF. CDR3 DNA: TGCAGTGCCACCCTAGCGGGAGGAGGAAAGACCCAGTACTTC.

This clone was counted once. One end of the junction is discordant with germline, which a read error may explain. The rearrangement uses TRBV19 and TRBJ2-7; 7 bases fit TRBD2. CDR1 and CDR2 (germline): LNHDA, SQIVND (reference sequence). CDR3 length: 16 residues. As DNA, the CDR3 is TGTGCCAGTAGTATAGCGGTACTAGCGCAACCCTACGGGCAGTACTTC. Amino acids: CASSIAVLAQPYGQYF.

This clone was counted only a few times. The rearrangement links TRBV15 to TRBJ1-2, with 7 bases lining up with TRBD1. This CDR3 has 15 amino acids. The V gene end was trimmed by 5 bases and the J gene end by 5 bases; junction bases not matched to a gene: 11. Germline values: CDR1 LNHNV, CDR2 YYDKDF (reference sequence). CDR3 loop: CATSYKGQPFYGYTF. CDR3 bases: TGTGCCACCAGCTATAAGGGACAGCCCTTTTATGGCTACACCTTC.

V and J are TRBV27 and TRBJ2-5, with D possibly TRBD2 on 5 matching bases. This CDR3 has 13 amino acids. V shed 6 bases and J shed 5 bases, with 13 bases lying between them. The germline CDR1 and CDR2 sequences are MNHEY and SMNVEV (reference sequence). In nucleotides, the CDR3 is TGTGCCAGCAGGCTGAGGGAGTCGGAGACCCAGTACTTC. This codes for CASRLRESETQYF.

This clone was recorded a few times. CDR3 in DNA: TGTGCCACCACCTGGTCCATATATAGCAATCAGCCCCAGCATTTT. Translated: CATTWSIYSNQPQHF. The gene calls are TRBV19 and TRBJ1-5; D call uncertain. CDR1 LNHDA and CDR2 SQIVND come from the germline V gene (reference sequence). Trimming left V 10 bases short and J 0 bases short, with 16 bases between. This CDR3 region has 15 residues. Using reference TRBV19 and TRBJ1-5 for the parts outside the CDR3, the full variable domain is DGGITQSPKYLFRKEGQNVTLSCEQNLNHDAMYWYRQDPGQGLRLIYYSQIVNDFQKGDIAEGYSVSREKKESFPLTVTSAQKNPTAFYLCATTWSIYSNQPQHFGDGTRLSIL.

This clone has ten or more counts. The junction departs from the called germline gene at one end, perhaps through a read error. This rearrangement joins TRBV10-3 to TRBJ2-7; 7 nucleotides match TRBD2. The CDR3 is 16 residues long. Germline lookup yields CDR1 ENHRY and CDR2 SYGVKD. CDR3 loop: CAISKSVGLGTYEQYF. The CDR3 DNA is TGTGCCATCAGTAAGTCGGTTGGACTAGGAACCTACGAGCAGTACTTC.

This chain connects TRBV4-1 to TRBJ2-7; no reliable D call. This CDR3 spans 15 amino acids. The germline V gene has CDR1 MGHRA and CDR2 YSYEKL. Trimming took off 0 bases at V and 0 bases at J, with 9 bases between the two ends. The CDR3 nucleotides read TGCGCCAGCAGCCAAGAGGCCAGGACCTCCTACGAGCAGTACTTC. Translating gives CASSQEARTSYEQYF.

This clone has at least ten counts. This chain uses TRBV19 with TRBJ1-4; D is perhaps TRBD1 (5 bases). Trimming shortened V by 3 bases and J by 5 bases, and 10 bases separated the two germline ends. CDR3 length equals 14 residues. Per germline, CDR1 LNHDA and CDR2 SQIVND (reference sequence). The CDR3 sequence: CASSIDDRNEKLFF. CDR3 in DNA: TGTGCCAGTAGTATCGACGACAGAAATGAAAAACTGTTTTTT.

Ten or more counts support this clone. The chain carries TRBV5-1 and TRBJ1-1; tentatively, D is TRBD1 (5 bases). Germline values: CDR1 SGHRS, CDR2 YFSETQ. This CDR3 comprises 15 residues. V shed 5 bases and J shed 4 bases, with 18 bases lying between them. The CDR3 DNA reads TGCGCCAGCAGAGAGTTGAGGGGATGGGGCACTGAAGCTTTCTTT. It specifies CASRELRGWGTEAFF.

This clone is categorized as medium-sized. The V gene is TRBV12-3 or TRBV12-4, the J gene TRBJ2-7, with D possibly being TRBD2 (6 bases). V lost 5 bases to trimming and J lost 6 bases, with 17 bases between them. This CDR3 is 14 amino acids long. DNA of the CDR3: TGTGCCAGCAGTGACGGAGGGCCGGGGTCCGAGCAGTACTTC. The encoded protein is CASSDGGPGSEQYF.

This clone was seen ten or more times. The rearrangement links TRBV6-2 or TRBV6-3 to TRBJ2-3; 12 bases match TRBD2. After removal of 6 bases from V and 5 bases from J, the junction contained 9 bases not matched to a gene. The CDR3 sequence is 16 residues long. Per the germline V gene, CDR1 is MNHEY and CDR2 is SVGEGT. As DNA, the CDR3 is TGTGCCAGCAGAGGACTAGCGGGATATCATCGAGATACGCAGTATTTT. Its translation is CASRGLAGYHRDTQYF.

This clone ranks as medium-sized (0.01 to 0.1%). CDR3 sequence (DNA): TGTGCCAGCAGCTTAGCCAAGGGAGGGTACGAGCAGTACTTC. It yields the protein CASSLAKGGYEQYF. The rearrangement joins TRBV7-2 to TRBJ2-7; TRBD2 agrees at 7 bases. Trimming removed 0 bases from V and 4 bases from J; junction bases left unmatched: 3. This CDR3 has 14 residues. Germline loops: CDR1 SGHTA, CDR2 FQGNSA.

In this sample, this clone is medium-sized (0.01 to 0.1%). The CDR3 sequence is CASRDRITYEQYF. In DNA, the CDR3 is TGTGCCAGCAGGGACAGGATTACCTACGAGCAGTACTTC. The chain has TRBV6-1 and TRBJ2-7; 7 bases map to TRBD1. Germline lookup yields CDR1 MNHNS and CDR2 SASEGT. The CDR3 is 13 amino acids. The V and J ends lost 6 bases and 2 bases, in that order; junction bases with no gene match: 4.

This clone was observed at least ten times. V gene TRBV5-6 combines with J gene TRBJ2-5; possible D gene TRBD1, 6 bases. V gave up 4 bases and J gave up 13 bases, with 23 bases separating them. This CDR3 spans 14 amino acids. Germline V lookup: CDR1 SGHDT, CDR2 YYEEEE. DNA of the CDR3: TGTGCCAGCAGCGACAGGAGTAGCTATGTACCACCGTACTTC. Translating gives CASSDRSSYVPPYF.

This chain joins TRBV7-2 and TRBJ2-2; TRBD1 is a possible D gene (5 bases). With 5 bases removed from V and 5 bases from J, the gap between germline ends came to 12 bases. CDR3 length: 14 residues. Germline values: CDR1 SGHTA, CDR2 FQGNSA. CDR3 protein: CASSPSQGTGELFF. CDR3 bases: TGTGCCAGCAGCCCAAGTCAGGGTACCGGGGAGCTGTTTTTT.

The CDR3 DNA follows: TGTGCCAGCATGTGGGGGCTAGCGGGAGTTTCTCTCCTCACAGATACGCAGTATTTT. Residues: CASMWGLAGVSLLTDTQYF. V gene TRBV2 combines with J gene TRBJ2-3, with 10 bases fitting TRBD2. Germline CDR1 and CDR2: SNHLY and FYNNEI. The CDR3 is 19 amino acids. V lost 7 bases to trimming and J lost 2 bases; unmatched junction nucleotides: 18.

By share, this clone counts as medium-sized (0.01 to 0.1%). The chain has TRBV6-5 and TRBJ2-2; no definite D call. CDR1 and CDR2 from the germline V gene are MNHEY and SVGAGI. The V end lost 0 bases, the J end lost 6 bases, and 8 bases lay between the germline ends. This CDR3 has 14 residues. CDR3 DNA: TGTGCCAGCAGTTACTCGAAGTTTCCCGGGGAGCTGTTTTTT. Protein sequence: CASSYSKFPGELFF.